The 21 T cell receptor beta chains listed next were all sequenced from one sample in a study of T cell responses to AZD1222 COVID-19 vaccine. The assay was immunoSEQ multiplex PCR, and TCRdb's table has in-frame clones only and misses some. The sample has roughly 120,000 clones, 92% seen once. Here the sequenced sample was peripheral blood, taken 28 days after the second AZD1222 dose. The receptors were sampled from an adult who received the AZD1222 COVID-19 vaccine.

The V gene is TRBV19, the J gene TRBJ1-2; possibly TRBD1 for D (6 bases). CDR1 is LNHDA, CDR2 SQIVND, per germline (reference sequence). V lost 5 bases and J 6 bases, leaving 7 bases between the germline ends. The CDR3 has 11 amino acids. CDR3 DNA: TGTGCCAGTAGTCACAGGGATGGCTACACCTTC. It yields the protein CASSHRDGYTF.

V and J are TRBV6-5 and TRBJ1-1; 9 positions match TRBD1. J was trimmed by 1 base and V by 5 bases; bases with no gene match: 5. The CDR3 runs to 15 residues. Germline V gives CDR1 MNHEY, CDR2 SVGAGI. The CDR3, as DNA: TGTGCCAGCAGTAAAACAGGGGGCTGGAACACTGAAGCTTTCTTT. As protein: CASSKTGGWNTEAFF.

The rearrangement uses TRBV3-1 (or the pseudogene TRBV3-2) and TRBJ2-2; D is uncertain. The CDR3 runs to 16 residues. V was pared by 2 bases and J by 6 bases, with 16 bases between. Germline V gene lookup returns CDR1 LGHDT and CDR2 YNNKEL (reference sequence). In nucleotides, the CDR3 is TGTGCCAGCAGCCAAAATTTCCAGAGCGACGCCGGGGAGCTGTTTTTT. It yields the protein CASSQNFQSDAGELFF.

This chain connects TRBV27 to TRBJ1-3; D gene ambiguous. This CDR3 region has 16 residues. V was trimmed by 2 bases and J by 0 bases, leaving 11 bases between them. The germline gives CDR1 MNHEY, CDR2 SMNVEV (reference sequence). Here the CDR3 reads CASSLEPPYSGNTIYF. The CDR3 DNA is TGTGCCAGCAGTTTAGAACCGCCTTACTCTGGAAACACCATATATTTT.

This chain connects TRBV28 to TRBJ1-6, with a possible D match to TRBD1 (6 bases). Germline CDR1 is MDHEN and CDR2 is SYDVKM. Between the trimmed V and J ends, which lost 6 bases and 5 bases, there was a span of 20 bases. This CDR3 has 17 amino acids. This chain's CDR3 is CASSRTRQESNNSPLHF. In nucleotides, the CDR3 is TGTGCCAGCAGCCGGACTCGACAGGAGTCAAATAATTCACCCCTCCACTTT.

The chain is built from TRBV29-1 and TRBJ2-6; 7 bases are a match to TRBD2. Germline assignment: CDR1 SQVTM and CDR2 ANQGSEA. The CDR3 is 14 residues long. With V trimmed by 3 bases and J by 1 base, 0 bases remained unmatched. In nucleotides, the CDR3 is TGCAGCGTTGAGGGGGGGTCTGGGGCCAACGTCCTGACTTTC. This encodes CSVEGGSGANVLTF.

The V and J genes are TRBV5-1 and TRBJ1-1; no reliable D call. The CDR3 is 13 residues long. V dropped 1 base and J dropped 4 bases, with 8 bases sitting between them. Looked up from germline, CDR1 is SGHRS and CDR2 is YFSETQ. The CDR3 DNA reads TGCGCCAGCAGCTTGTATCTTGGCACTGAAGCTTTCTTT. Translating it yields CASSLYLGTEAFF.

This rearrangement joins TRBV5-1 to TRBJ1-2; D might be TRBD1 (5 bases). Trimming cost V 7 bases and J 4 bases, with 14 bases left between them. The CDR3 length is 13 residues. CDR1 is SGHRS, CDR2 YFSETQ, per germline. CDR3 DNA sequence: TGCGCCAGCGGCCCTTGGGGGTCCTATGGCTACACCTTC. This codes for CASGPWGSYGYTF. Using reference TRBV5-1 and TRBJ1-2 for the parts outside the CDR3, the full variable domain is KAGVTQTPRYLIKTRGQQVTLSCSPISGHRSVSWYQQTPGQGLQFLFEYFSETQRNKGNFPGRFSGRQFSNSRSEMNVSTLELGDSALYLCASGPWGSYGYTFGSGTRLTVV.

Note on this clone: Germline and junction disagree at one end, which may indicate a read error. The chain carries TRBV18 and TRBJ1-5; 9 bases are shared with TRBD1. The CDR3 is 14 amino acids. CDR1 and CDR2 (germline): KGHSH, LQKENI. CDR3: CASSSGQGKQPQHF. CDR3 bases: TGTGCCAGCTCATCGGGACAGGGCAAGCAGCCCCAGCATTTT.

The rearrangement uses TRBV29-1 and TRBJ2-2; TRBD1 is a possible D gene (6 bases). This CDR3 is 14 amino acids long. V was trimmed by 6 bases and J by 1 base, leaving 12 bases between them. The V gene's germline CDR1 is SQVTM and CDR2 ANQGSEA. The CDR3 here is CSVGAVWNTGELFF. The CDR3 DNA reads TGCAGCGTGGGGGCGGTTTGGAACACCGGGGAGCTGTTTTTT.

The chain carries TRBV5-4 and TRBJ2-7; 9 bases map to TRBD2. This CDR3 is 15 amino acids long. The ends lost 2 bases at V and 3 bases at J; junction bases unmatched: 6. Germline V lookup: CDR1 SGHNT, CDR2 YYREEE (reference sequence). The CDR3 DNA follows: TGTGCCAGCAGCTTTCCAGCGGGGGGCATCTACGAGCAGTACTTC. This translates into CASSFPAGGIYEQYF.

The V call is TRBV10-3, the J call TRBJ2-1; 13 bases match TRBD2. The CDR3 spans 17 residues. Trimming removed 1 base from V and 7 bases from J; junction bases left unmatched: 7. Germline assignment: CDR1 ENHRY and CDR2 SYGVKD. The CDR3 DNA follows: TGTGCCATCAGTGAGTTAGGTTGGACTAGCGGGAGTAATGAGCAGTTCTTC. Its protein is CAISELGWTSGSNEQFF.

The V gene is TRBV19, the J gene TRBJ1-5; no clear D. V shed 3 bases and J shed 7 bases, with 4 bases lying between them. CDR1 is LNHDA, CDR2 SQIVND, per germline (reference sequence). This CDR3 has 11 residues. The CDR3 region is CASSIRQPQHF. For the CDR3, the DNA is TGTGCCAGTAGTATTCGGCAGCCCCAGCATTTT.

The gene calls are TRBV5-4 and TRBJ1-5; D gene ambiguous. This CDR3 comprises 13 residues. Per germline, CDR1 SGHNT and CDR2 YYREEE (reference sequence). Trimming took off 4 bases at V and 7 bases at J, with 12 bases between the two ends. The CDR3 spells CASSLGGEQPQHF. CDR3 coding DNA: TGTGCCAGCAGCCTGGGCGGGGAACAGCCCCAGCATTTT.

Note on this clone: The identical CDR3 is also encoded by other nucleotide sequences in the sample. The V and J genes are TRBV18 and TRBJ1-2; D is unclear. CDR1 and CDR2 from the germline V gene are KGHSH and LQKENI. Trimming cost V 0 bases and J 4 bases, with 6 bases left between them. The CDR3 spans 13 residues. The CDR3 nucleotides are TGTGCCAGCTCACCACCATCCCCCTATGGCTACACCTTC. Its translation: CASSPPSPYGYTF.

The V and J genes are TRBV7-8 and TRBJ1-4, with 8 nucleotides matching TRBD1. From germline, CDR1 is SGHVS and CDR2 FQNEAQ. The V and J ends lost 2 bases and 5 bases, in that order; junction bases with no gene match: 4. The CDR3 contains 15 residues. The CDR3 region is CASSLFQGANEKLFF. DNA for the CDR3: TGTGCCAGCAGCTTATTTCAGGGGGCAAATGAAAAACTGTTTTTT.

The chain links TRBV12-5 to TRBJ2-1, with D perhaps matching TRBD1 (5 bases). V was trimmed by 4 bases and J by 5 bases, leaving 9 bases between them. CDR3 length: 13 amino acids. Germline assignment: CDR1 LGHNT and CDR2 FRNRAP. The chain's CDR3 is CASGSTGHNEQFF. The CDR3 DNA is TGTGCTAGTGGTTCCACAGGTCACAATGAGCAGTTCTTC.

There are a few counts of this clone. Written as DNA, the CDR3 is TGCAGCGTTGCTGGGGTTGCCAGTGGCTACACCTTC. Its translation: CSVAGVASGYTF. The chain uses TRBV29-1 and TRBJ1-2; D remains unclear. The V and J ends lost 4 bases and 7 bases respectively, with 13 bases between them. The CDR3 contains 12 residues. Germline CDR1 SQVTM, CDR2 ANQGSEA.

The genes are TRBV7-2 and TRBJ1-1; D uncertain. The V gene lost 2 bases and the J gene lost 8 bases, with 12 bases spanning the gap. This CDR3 region has 13 residues. Germline V gene sequence: CDR1 SGHTA, CDR2 FQGNSA. CDR3 loop: CASSLSAGTEAFF. The CDR3 DNA follows: TGTGCCAGCAGCTTAAGTGCAGGAACGGAAGCTTTCTTT.

This clone was detected once. The chain links TRBV29-1 to TRBJ2-7; D is ambiguous. Trimming removed 4 bases at V and 1 base at J, with 2 bases between. Germline values: CDR1 SQVTM, CDR2 ANQGSEA. This CDR3 is 10 amino acids long. The CDR3 loop reads CSVGSYEQYF. The CDR3 DNA reads as TGCAGCGTTGGGTCCTACGAGCAGTACTTC.

The V call is TRBV6-5, the J call TRBJ2-7, with TRBD1 identical over 7 bases. CDR3 length: 15 amino acids. The V gene end was trimmed by 8 bases and the J gene end by 5 bases; junction bases not matched to a gene: 15. Looked up from germline, CDR1 is MNHEY and CDR2 is SVGAGI. CDR3 DNA: TGTGCCAGCGGAGCAGGGAGACAGGGATCTAACGAGCAGTACTTC. Its protein is CASGAGRQGSNEQYF.